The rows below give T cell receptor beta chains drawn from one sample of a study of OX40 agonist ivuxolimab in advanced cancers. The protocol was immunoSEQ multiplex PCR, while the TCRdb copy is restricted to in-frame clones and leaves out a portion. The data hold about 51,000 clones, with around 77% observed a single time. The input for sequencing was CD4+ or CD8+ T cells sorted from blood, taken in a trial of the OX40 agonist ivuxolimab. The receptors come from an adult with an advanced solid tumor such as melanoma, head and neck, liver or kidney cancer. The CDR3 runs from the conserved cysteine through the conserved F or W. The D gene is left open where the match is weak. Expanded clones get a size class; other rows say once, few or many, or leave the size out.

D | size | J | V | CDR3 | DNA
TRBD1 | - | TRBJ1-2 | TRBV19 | CASTAGQERYGYTF | TGTGCCAGTACTGCGGGACAGGAACGCTATGGCTACACCTTC
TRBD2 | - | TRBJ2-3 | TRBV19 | CASSSYSGSGTDTQYF | TGTGCCAGTAGTTCATATAGCGGGAGTGGCACAGATACGCAGTATTTT
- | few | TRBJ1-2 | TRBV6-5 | CASSYGRGEYGYTF | TGTGCCAGCAGTTATGGAAGGGGAGAGTATGGCTACACCTTC
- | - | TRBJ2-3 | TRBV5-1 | CASSPGGATDTQYF | TGCGCCAGCAGCCCGGGGGGCGCGACAGATACGCAGTATTTT
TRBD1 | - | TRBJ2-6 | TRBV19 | CASSSRDRGLGANVLTF | TGTGCCAGTAGTAGCCGGGACAGGGGGCTTGGGGCCAACGTCCTGACTTTC
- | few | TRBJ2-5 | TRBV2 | CASTKRTQETQYF | TGTGCCAGCACTAAAAGGACTCAAGAGACCCAGTACTTC
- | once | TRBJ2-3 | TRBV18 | CASSPRGTDTQYF | TGTGCCAGCTCACCAAGGGGCACAGATACGCAGTATTTT
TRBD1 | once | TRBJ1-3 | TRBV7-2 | CASSSLFRGRRGNTIYF | TGTGCCAGCAGCTCTCTATTCAGGGGGCGCCGGGGAAACACCATATATTTT
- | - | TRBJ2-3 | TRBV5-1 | CASSLDRTDTQYF | TGCGCCAGCAGCTTGGATCGCACAGATACGCAGTATTTT
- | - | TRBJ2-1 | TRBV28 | CASSLSGARGEQFF | TGTGCCAGCAGTTTAAGTGGGGCGAGGGGTGAGCAGTTCTTC
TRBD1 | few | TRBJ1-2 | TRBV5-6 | CASGPGGTGRYGYTF | TGTGCCAGCGGACCCGGGGGGACAGGACGCTATGGCTACACCTTC
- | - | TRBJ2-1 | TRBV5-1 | CASSPRGTTYNEQFF | TGCGCCAGCAGCCCCCGGGGTACAACCTACAATGAGCAGTTCTTC
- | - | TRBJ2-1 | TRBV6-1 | CASRGSINNEQFF | TGTGCCAGCAGGGGGTCAATTAACAATGAGCAGTTCTTC
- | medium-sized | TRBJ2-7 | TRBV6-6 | CASSDTGREQYF | TGTGCCAGCAGTGATACAGGGCGCGAGCAGTACTTC
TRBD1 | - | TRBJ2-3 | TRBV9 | CASSATRTGSGTDTQYF | TGTGCCAGCAGCGCTACTAGGACAGGGTCAGGCACAGATACGCAGTATTTT
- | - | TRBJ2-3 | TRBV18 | CASTPNTDTQYF | TGTGCCAGTACCCCTAACACAGATACGCAGTATTTT
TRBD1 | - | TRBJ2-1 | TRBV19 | CASSSPTGRPYNEQFF | TGTGCCAGTAGTTCCCCGACAGGGCGGCCCTACAATGAGCAGTTCTTC
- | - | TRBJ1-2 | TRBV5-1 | CASSPRTGLGNYGYTF | TGCGCCAGCAGCCCCAGGACGGGATTGGGAAACTATGGCTACACCTTC
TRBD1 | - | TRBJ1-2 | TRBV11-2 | CASSTDRGSGYTF | TGTGCCAGCAGCACGGACAGGGGCTCTGGCTACACCTTC
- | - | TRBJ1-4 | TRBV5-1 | CASSLGQIINEKLFF | TGCGCCAGCAGCTTGGGACAGATAATTAATGAAAAACTGTTTTTT
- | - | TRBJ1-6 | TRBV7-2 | CASSLVEGYNSPLHF | TGTGCCAGCAGCTTAGTTGAGGGCTATAATTCACCCCTCCACTTT
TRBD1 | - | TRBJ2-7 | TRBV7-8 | CASRVEGAGSYEQYF | TGTGCCAGCAGAGTTGAGGGGGCAGGCTCCTACGAGCAGTACTTC
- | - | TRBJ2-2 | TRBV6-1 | CASRGAGPGELFF | TGTGCCAGCAGGGGGGCGGGGCCCGGGGAGCTGTTTTTT
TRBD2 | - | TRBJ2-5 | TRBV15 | CATSRDLAGVGETQYF | TGTGCCACCAGCAGAGATCTAGCGGGAGTGGGAGAGACCCAGTACTTC
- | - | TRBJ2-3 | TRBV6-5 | CASTTSRSTDTQYF | TGTGCCAGCACAACGAGCCGGAGCACAGATACGCAGTATTTT
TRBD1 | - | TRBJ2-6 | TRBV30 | CAWGTGSSGANVLTF | TGTGCCTGGGGGACAGGGTCCTCTGGGGCCAACGTCCTGACTTTC
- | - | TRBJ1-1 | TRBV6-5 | CASSYSRAPKAFF | TGTGCCAGCAGTTACTCGAGGGCACCGAAAGCTTTCTTT
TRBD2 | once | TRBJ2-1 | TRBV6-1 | CASSAQAAASGGSYNEQFF | TGTGCCAGCAGTGCTCAGGCCGCGGCTAGCGGGGGAAGCTACAATGAGCAGTTCTTC
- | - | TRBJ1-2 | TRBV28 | CASTRGMYGYTF | TGTGCCAGCACCCGCGGGATGTATGGCTACACCTTC
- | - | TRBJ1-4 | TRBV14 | CASSPPGAWEKLFF | TGTGCCAGCAGCCCACCTGGGGCGTGGGAAAAACTGTTTTTT
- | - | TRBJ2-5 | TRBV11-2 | CASTLGGGSETQYF | TGTGCCAGCACCCTAGGGGGGGGGTCAGAGACCCAGTACTTC
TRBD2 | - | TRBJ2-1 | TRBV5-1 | CASSGGSSYNEQFF | TGCGCCAGTTCAGGCGGGAGCTCCTACAATGAGCAGTTCTTC
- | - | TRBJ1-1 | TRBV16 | CASRRQVNTEAFF | TGTGCCAGTCGGCGACAGGTGAACACTGAAGCTTTCTTT
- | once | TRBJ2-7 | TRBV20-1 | CSARLNYEQYF | TGCAGTGCTAGACTTAACTACGAGCAGTACTTC
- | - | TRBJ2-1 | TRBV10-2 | CASSESSGRGGNNEQFF | TGCGCCAGCAGTGAGTCATCAGGGCGGGGCGGGAACAATGAGCAGTTCTTC
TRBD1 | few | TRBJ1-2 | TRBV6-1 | CASSINDRVGGYTF | TGTGCCAGCAGTATAAACGACAGGGTTGGTGGCTACACCTTC
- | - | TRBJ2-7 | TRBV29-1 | CSVEVGINYEQYF | TGCAGCGTTGAAGTGGGCATCAACTACGAGCAGTACTTC
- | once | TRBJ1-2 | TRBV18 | CASSHDKNYGYTF | TGTGCCAGCTCACATGACAAGAACTATGGCTACACCTTC
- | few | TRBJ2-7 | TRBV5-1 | CASSLQSGVGGEQYF | TGCGCCAGCAGCTTGCAGTCGGGAGTGGGGGGCGAGCAGTACTTC
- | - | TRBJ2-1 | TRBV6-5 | CASRSVRSHNEQFF | TGTGCCAGCCGTTCAGTACGCAGCCACAATGAGCAGTTCTTC
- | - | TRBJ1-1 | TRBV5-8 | CASSLTNTEAFF | TGTGCCAGCAGCTTGACGAACACTGAAGCTTTCTTT
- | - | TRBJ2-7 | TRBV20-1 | CSAPQHYEQYF | TGCAGTGCTCCACAACACTACGAGCAGTACTTC